One sample yielded the 20 T cell receptor beta chains listed below, sequenced in a study of TIL therapy for anti-PD-1-resistant metastatic lung cancer. The immunoSEQ assay was v3. The table came from immunoSEQ multiplex PCR; TCRdb's copy has only in-frame clones and leaves some out. Here the sample spans tens of thousands of clones, less than 80% being singletons. Time point indicated: pre-treatment sample, taken before nivolumab and TIL therapy. Sequenced material: blood, taken at baseline. All receptors derive from a man in his 70s with non-small cell lung cancer.

The chain recombines TRBV7-6 with TRBJ2-7; 9 nucleotides agree with TRBD2. CDR1 and CDR2 (germline): SGHVS, FNYEAQ. J gave up 6 bases and V 7 bases, and 13 bases lay outside the gene matches. The length of the CDR3 is 15 residues. CDR3 residues: CASTGGASGTSEQYF. The CDR3 nucleotides are TGTGCCAGCACCGGAGGGGCTAGCGGGACCTCCGAGCAGTACTTC. The full variable domain, completed using reference TRBV7-6 and TRBJ2-7, is GAGVSQSPRYKVTKRGQDVALRCDPISGHVSLYWYRQALGQGPEFLTYFNYEAQQDKSGLPNDRFSAERPEGSISTLTIQRTEQRDSAMYRCASTGGASGTSEQYFGPGTRLTVT.

This chain connects TRBV29-1 to TRBJ1-2; 9 nucleotides match TRBD1. Germline CDR1 reads SQVTM; CDR2 reads ANQGSEA. The V and J ends lost 4 bases and 4 bases, in that order; junction bases with no gene match: 1. The CDR3 sequence is 12 residues long. CDR3 region: CSVADRGYGYTF. The CDR3 region has the DNA TGCAGCGTTGCGGACAGGGGCTATGGCTACACCTTC.

The rearrangement joins TRBV11-1 to TRBJ2-7; tentatively, D is TRBD2 (5 bases). Germline CDR1 reads SGHAT; CDR2 reads FQDESV (reference sequence). With 3 bases removed from V and 2 bases from J, the gap between germline ends came to 8 bases. The CDR3 contains 13 residues. The CDR3 sequence: CASSFQLAYEQYF. Here the CDR3 DNA reads TGTGCCAGCAGCTTTCAACTAGCCTACGAGCAGTACTTC.

This chain uses TRBV10-2 with TRBJ2-7; 7 bases are a match to TRBD1. Trimming at V came to 3 bases and at J to 2 bases, leaving 7 bases not matched to a gene. Germline V gene data show CDR1 as WSHSY and CDR2 as SAAADI. This CDR3 comprises 15 residues. The CDR3 reads CASSDGQVPPYEQYF. CDR3 in DNA: TGCGCCAGCAGTGATGGACAGGTTCCTCCCTACGAGCAGTACTTC.

The chain carries TRBV5-1 and TRBJ2-5; 8 bases are a match to TRBD2. The CDR3 loop spans 14 amino acids. CDR1 SGHRS and CDR2 YFSETQ come from the germline V gene. Trimming removed 0 bases from V and 5 bases from J; junction bases left unmatched: 3. As DNA, the CDR3 is TGCGCCAGCAGCTTGGAGATAGCGGGGGAGACCCAGTACTTC. This gives the protein CASSLEIAGETQYF.

This clone appeared once. The rearrangement joins TRBV2 to TRBJ2-2; D unclear. Per the germline V gene, CDR1 is SNHLY and CDR2 is FYNNEI. The V gene lost 1 base and the J gene lost 5 bases, with 11 bases spanning the gap. This CDR3 region has 15 residues. The CDR3 loop is CASSEEIISTGELFF. The CDR3, as DNA: TGTGCCAGCAGTGAAGAAATAATCTCTACCGGGGAGCTGTTTTTT. The entire variable domain, with the rest obtained from reference TRBV2 and TRBJ2-2, is as follows: EPEVTQTPSHQVTQMGQEVILRCVPISNHLYFYWYRQILGQKVEFLVSFYNNEISEKSEIFDDQFSVERPDGSNFTLKIRSTKLEDSAMYFCASSEEIISTGELFFGEGSRLTVL.

The J gene is TRBJ2-7, the V gene TRBV6-5; D is possibly TRBD2 (5 bases). CDR1 and CDR2 from the germline V gene are MNHEY and SVGAGI. Trimming removed 2 bases at V and 7 bases at J, with 15 bases between. The CDR3 runs to 14 residues. The CDR3 protein is CASSYGRQAVEQYF. The CDR3 DNA follows: TGTGCCAGCAGTTACGGGAGACAAGCCGTTGAGCAGTACTTC.

The rearrangement links TRBV20-1 to TRBJ2-1; a possible D gene is TRBD2 (5 bases). Germline V gene lookup returns CDR1 DFQATT and CDR2 SNEGSKA (reference sequence). V was cut by 4 bases and J by 5 bases, with 6 bases left in between. This CDR3 region has 11 residues. CDR3 sequence reads: CSATADNEQFF. The DNA of the CDR3 is TGCAGTGCTACAGCGGACAATGAGCAGTTCTTC.

This chain joins TRBV19 and TRBJ1-5, with TRBD1 matching over 7 bases. The CDR3 runs 16 residues. Germline CDR1 is LNHDA and CDR2 is SQIVND (reference sequence). V lost 6 bases and J lost 4; bases outside the gene matches: 12. CDR3 in amino acids: CASSRDSRTGNQPQHF. CDR3 sequence (DNA): TGTGCCAGTAGCAGGGACAGTCGAACGGGAAATCAGCCCCAGCATTTT.

This clone was counted between two and nine times. V is TRBV5-1 and J is TRBJ1-2; 8 bases agree with TRBD1. CDR1 SGHRS and CDR2 YFSETQ come from the germline V gene. Trimming took 0 bases from V and 8 from J; bases not matched to a gene: 12. CDR3 length: 16 residues. CDR3 protein: CASSLGQPDRGGGYTF. CDR3 nucleotide sequence: TGCGCCAGCAGCTTGGGCCAGCCTGACAGGGGAGGCGGCTACACCTTC.

This sequence joins TRBV27 and TRBJ2-7; 9 bases line up with TRBD1. The V gene's germline CDR1 is MNHEY and CDR2 SMNVEV (reference sequence). V shed 3 bases, J shed 1 base, and the junction held 7 bases outside the gene matches. The CDR3 covers 16 residues. The CDR3 DNA follows: TGTGCCAGCAGTTTGACCGGGACAGGGCTTTCCTACGAGCAGTACTTC. It translates to CASSLTGTGLSYEQYF.

The rearrangement uses TRBV14 and TRBJ1-5; D perhaps matches TRBD1 (6 bases). The CDR3 is 14 amino acids. Deletions cut 3 bases from V and 6 bases from J, with 12 bases between. CDR1 and CDR2 from the germline V gene are SGHDN and FVKESK. This chain's CDR3 is CASSQWGASQPQHF. The CDR3 DNA sequence: TGTGCCAGCAGCCAGTGGGGGGCTAGTCAGCCCCAGCATTTT. Drawing the rest from reference TRBV14 and TRBJ1-5, the complete variable domain is EAGVTQFPSHSVIEKGQTVTLRCDPISGHDNLYWYRRVMGKEIKFLLHFVKESKQDESGMPNNRFLAERTGGTYSTLKVQPAELEDSGVYFCASSQWGASQPQHFGDGTRLSIL.

This clone was counted once. The chain joins TRBV7-9 to TRBJ2-7; possible D gene TRBD1, 6 bases. Germline values: CDR1 SEHNR, CDR2 FQNEAQ (reference sequence). The V and J ends lost 5 bases and 7 bases respectively, with 9 bases between them. This CDR3 has 11 residues. The CDR3 DNA is TGTGCCAGCAGCATAACAGGGGAGCAGTACTTC. Amino acids: CASSITGEQYF.

This rearrangement joins TRBV9 to TRBJ1-2; D gene ambiguous. The CDR3 is made up of 13 amino acids. Germline CDR1 SGDLS, CDR2 YYNGEE. V lost 0 bases and J 3 bases, leaving 6 bases between the germline ends. The CDR3 loop is CASSVAVDYGYTF. CDR3 DNA sequence: TGTGCCAGCAGCGTAGCTGTAGACTATGGCTACACCTTC.

The table lists this clone with a few counts. The chain has TRBV27 and TRBJ1-1; D remains ambiguous. CDR3 length: 15 residues. V was clipped by 6 bases and J by 3 bases, with 17 bases between them. Germline lookup yields CDR1 MNHEY and CDR2 SMNVEV (reference sequence). This CDR3 is CASRETTGWDTEAFF. The CDR3 DNA follows: TGTGCCAGCAGGGAGACAACGGGCTGGGACACTGAAGCTTTCTTT.

The chain is built from TRBV18 and TRBJ2-3; 14 nucleotides agree with TRBD2. V lost 3 bases and J lost 5; bases outside the gene matches: 4. The CDR3 totals 16 residues. The V gene's germline CDR1 is KGHSH and CDR2 LQKENI. CDR3 sequence (DNA): TGTGCCAGCTCACCCGGGACTAGCGGGAGCTTAGATACGCAGTATTTT. Its translation: CASSPGTSGSLDTQYF. Combining the CDR3 with reference TRBV18 and TRBJ2-3 gives the whole variable domain NAGVMQNPRHLVRRRGQEARLRCSPMKGHSHVYWYRQLPEEGLKFMVYLQKENIIDESGMPKERFSAEFPKEGPSILRIQQVVRGDSAAYFCASSPGTSGSLDTQYFGPGTRLTVL.

The gene calls are TRBV2 and TRBJ2-3; 9 bases align to TRBD2. CDR1 is SNHLY and CDR2 is FYNNEI in the germline V gene. This CDR3 comprises 16 residues. V dropped 7 bases and J dropped 1; count of bases not matched to a gene: 9. The CDR3 loop reads CASIPIAGAGTDTQYF. Written as DNA, the CDR3 is TGTGCCAGCATTCCCATAGCGGGAGCGGGCACAGATACGCAGTATTTT.

The genes are TRBV6-1 and TRBJ1-1; 7 bases match TRBD1. The CDR3 sequence is 16 residues long. Trimming cost V 1 base and J 2 bases; bases outside gene matches: 7. Germline CDR1 is MNHNS and CDR2 is SASEGT. The CDR3 protein is CASSEGPGTVNTEAFF. The CDR3 nucleotides are TGTGCCAGCAGTGAAGGCCCTGGGACAGTCAACACTGAAGCTTTCTTT.

CDR3 DNA: TGTGCCAGCAGCCGACAGAACACCGGGGAGCTGTTTTTT. Its translation is CASSRQNTGELFF. This sequence joins TRBV11-2 and TRBJ2-2; D gene unclear. The V end was cut by 5 bases, the J end by 1 base, with 5 bases between. The CDR3 extends over 13 amino acids. Germline CDR1 and CDR2: SGHAT and FQNNGV.

The rearrangement joins TRBV9 to TRBJ2-1; 8 bases align to TRBD2. This CDR3 region has 15 residues. Germline CDR1 is SGDLS and CDR2 is YYNGEE. J was trimmed by 5 bases and V by 4 bases; bases with no gene match: 8. Here the CDR3 DNA reads TGTGCCAGCAGCTTAACCGGGACTAGAAACAATGAGCAGTTCTTC. Its translation is CASSLTGTRNNEQFF.